This record concerns one TCR beta chain sequence. This sample is part of a study of blood T cell repertoires in COVID-19. Background on the study: Whether acute or convalescent, the COVID-19 samples came from the United States, Italy and Spain. The cDNA or gDNA used as material had been derived from T cells, B-cell-depleted T cells, or PBMCs.

Original processing notes: Amplification of reference gene primers provided the estimated nucleated cell counts. Produced via immunoSEQ multiplex PCR; TCRdb's table is partial and in-frame only. The D gene and trimming were derived from the DNA, and the V and J assignments and clone size from that table. The sample shows approximately 220,000 clones, 82% of them seen only once. CDR1 MNHNY and CDR2 SVGAGI come from the germline V gene (reference sequence). V lost 0 bases to trimming and J lost 6 bases, with 9 bases between them. The CDR3 loop spans 13 amino acids. This TCR came from a woman in her 70s with acute or convalescent COVID-19. The sequencing sample was made of peripheral blood. V usage is TRBV6-6 and J usage is TRBJ2-7; D possibly corresponds to TRBD2 (5 bases). CDR3 DNA sequence: TGTGCCAGCAGTTACTCCGGGGAAGGCGAGCAGTACTTC. Translation gives CASSYSGEGEQYF.